Shown below are 4 T cell receptor beta chains from a single sample sequenced in a study of cytomegalovirus exposure and HLA in healthy donors. Measured with immunoSEQ multiplex PCR; TCRdb has only the in-frame clones, and not every one. The sample lists 150,000 to 170,000 clones, roughly 90% occurring once. Source material: PBMCs. Receptors originate from a man aged 18 to 30 in good health and CMV-seropositive.

This chain links TRBV13 with TRBJ2-5, with D perhaps matching TRBD2 (7 bases). V was cut by 4 bases and J by 0 bases, with 15 bases left in between. The CDR3 is 16 amino acids. From germline, CDR1 is PRHDT and CDR2 FYEKMQ (reference sequence). The CDR3 is CASSSLGGAYQETQYF. CDR3 nucleotide sequence: TGTGCCAGCAGCTCCCTGGGGGGGGCTTACCAAGAGACCCAGTACTTC.

The V call is TRBV4-3, the J call TRBJ2-1; 7 bases map to TRBD2. CDR3 length: 12 amino acids. With V trimmed by 4 bases and J by 8 bases, 2 bases remained unmatched. Germline V gene data show CDR1 as LGHNA and CDR2 as YSLEER. CDR3 nucleotide sequence: TGCGCCAGCAGCCCCCGGGGGGATGAGCAGTTCTTC. Its protein is CASSPRGDEQFF.

The chain has TRBV25-1 and TRBJ2-7; the D is unclear. CDR3 size: 13 residues. Germline loops: CDR1 MGHDK, CDR2 SYGVNS. Deletions cut 5 bases from V and 0 bases from J, with 8 bases between. In DNA form, the CDR3 reads TGTGCCAGCAGTTCCGCGAACTCCTACGAGCAGTACTTC. Translating it yields CASSSANSYEQYF.

This clone was recorded once. The chain recombines TRBV10-3 with TRBJ1-2; the match to TRBD1 covers 10 bases. CDR1 and CDR2 (germline): ENHRY, SYGVKD. Losses at the gene ends were 7 bases for V and 4 bases for J; bases not matched to a gene: 6. The CDR3 is made up of 14 amino acids. The CDR3 here is CAINDRGRGYGYTF. The CDR3 DNA reads as TGTGCCATCAACGACAGGGGGCGCGGCTATGGCTACACCTTC.